Below are 19 T cell receptor beta chains sequenced from a single sample in a study of CD8 T cells in Susac syndrome. A quantity of 0.5 to 1 ug RNA underwent reverse transcription using random hexamers. TCRdb recomputed calls from the immunoSEQ multiplex PCR reads with MiXCR, one row per CDR3 protein. The sample includes 190,000 or so distinct CDR3 sequences, 90% to 95% of them seen just once. Sequencing was carried out using CD4+ T cells from PBMCs. These receptors came from a human donor with multiple sclerosis.

The chain joins TRBV7-2 to TRBJ2-1; no definite D call. Germline V CDR1 and CDR2: SGHTA, FQGNSA. V dropped 2 bases and J dropped 2 bases, with 7 bases sitting between them. The CDR3 is made up of 14 amino acids. The CDR3 DNA is TGTGCCAGCAGCTTAAGTGCGCCCTACAATGAGCAGTTCTTC. Translation: CASSLSAPYNEQFF.

This clonotype was seen only once. The chain recombines TRBV29-1 with TRBJ2-3; 8 bases map to TRBD2. This CDR3 has 15 residues. CDR1 is SQVTM, CDR2 ANQGSEA, per germline. Trimming at V came to 6 bases and at J to 0 bases, leaving 8 bases not matched to a gene. The CDR3 reads CSVVAGPSSTDTQYF. The CDR3 DNA is TGCAGCGTGGTAGCGGGACCCTCTAGCACAGATACGCAGTATTTT.

CDR3 sequence (DNA): TGTGCCAGCAGCCAAGTCGGCGGGCAAGAGACCCAGTACTTC. It specifies CASSQVGGQETQYF. The chain uses TRBV14 and TRBJ2-5; perhaps TRBD2 as D (5 bases). The germline V gene encodes CDR1 SGHDN and CDR2 FVKESK. The CDR3 runs to 14 residues. V was trimmed by 1 base and J by 2 bases, leaving 8 bases between them.

This rearrangement joins TRBV7-3 to TRBJ2-5; D remains ambiguous. Trimming removed 3 bases at V and 5 bases at J, with 10 bases between. CDR3 length equals 13 residues. Germline V gene sequence: CDR1 SGHTA, CDR2 FQGTGA. The CDR3 coding sequence is TGTGCCAGCAGCTTTAATATGGGGGAGACCCAGTACTTC. Residues: CASSFNMGETQYF.

The chain uses TRBV29-1 and TRBJ2-3; tentative D call: TRBD2 (6 bases). The CDR3 consists of 16 residues. V lost 4 bases, J lost 4 bases, and 21 bases lay in between. Per the germline V gene, CDR1 is SQVTM and CDR2 is ANQGSEA. The CDR3 DNA reads TGCAGCGTTGTGACTCTCTCTGGCGGGACCCCAGATACGCAGTATTTT. It specifies CSVVTLSGGTPDTQYF.

This clonotype showed up just a few times. The J gene is TRBJ2-7, the V gene TRBV6-6; D could derive from TRBD1 or TRBD2 (5 bases each). The CDR3 has 14 amino acids. V dropped 4 bases and J dropped 2 bases, with 12 bases sitting between them. Germline CDR1 MNHNY, CDR2 SVGAGI (reference sequence). This chain's CDR3 is CASSLSGTPYEQYF. In DNA form, the CDR3 reads TGTGCCAGCAGTTTGTCCGGGACCCCCTACGAGCAGTACTTC.

V usage is TRBV3-1 and J usage is TRBJ2-1, with D perhaps assigned TRBD1 or TRBD2 (5 bases each). The CDR3 sequence is 15 residues long. Trimming removed 3 bases from V and 6 bases from J, with 15 bases in between. In germline, CDR1 is LGHDT, CDR2 YNNKEL (reference sequence). The CDR3 nucleotides are TGTGCCAGCAGCCAGGGGGTGGCCCTCTCCAATGAGCAGTTCTTC. Translating it yields CASSQGVALSNEQFF.

The chain links TRBV7-9 to TRBJ2-1; D unclear. V lost 0 bases to trimming and J lost 9 bases, with 6 bases between them. Germline V gene lookup returns CDR1 SEHNR and CDR2 FQNEAQ (reference sequence). The CDR3 has 12 residues. The CDR3 coding sequence is TGTGCCAGCAGCTTAGCGCTCCGTGAGCAGTTCTTC. This codes for CASSLALREQFF.

The J gene is TRBJ2-7, the V gene TRBV12-3 or TRBV12-4; 8 positions agree with TRBD1. V gave up 8 bases and J gave up 5 bases; unmatched junction bases: 8. The CDR3 has 13 residues. CDR3 amino acids: CASCRTGKNEQYF. DNA for the CDR3: TGTGCCAGCTGTCGGACAGGGAAGAACGAGCAGTACTTC.

The chain is built from TRBV24-1 and TRBJ2-3; 10 bases map to TRBD2. The CDR3 is 15 residues long. V shed 5 bases and J 5 bases; nucleotides not matched to a gene: 6. From germline, CDR1 is KGHDR and CDR2 SFDVKD. CDR3 coding DNA: TGTGCCACCAGTGCGAGCGGGGGGGCCTTAGATACGCAGTATTTT. Protein: CATSASGGALDTQYF.

V gene TRBV5-1 combines with J gene TRBJ2-1, with 14 nucleotides matching TRBD2. This CDR3 has 17 residues. Germline lookup yields CDR1 SGHRS and CDR2 YFSETQ. Trimming cost V 4 bases and J 6 bases; bases outside gene matches: 9. CDR3 sequence (DNA): TGCGCCAGCAGCACCGGGACTAGCGGGGGACCGCCCAATGAGCAGTTCTTC. Its translation is CASSTGTSGGPPNEQFF.

The chain carries TRBV4-1 and TRBJ1-6; D is possibly TRBD1 (6 bases). The CDR3 totals 14 residues. The germline V gene encodes CDR1 MGHRA and CDR2 YSYEKL. V was cut by 7 bases and J by 8 bases, with 15 bases left in between. The CDR3 coding sequence is TGCGCCAGCACCGCAGGGGTGCTCGATTCACCCCTCCACTTT. Protein product: CASTAGVLDSPLHF.

The CDR3 loop is CASSLGQGSNQPQHF. In nucleotides, the CDR3 is TGTGCCAGCAGCCTTGGACAGGGCAGTAATCAGCCCCAGCATTTT. This chain links TRBV7-2 with TRBJ1-5; 8 positions match TRBD1. J was trimmed by 4 bases and V by 5 bases; bases with no gene match: 7. Germline CDR1 and CDR2: SGHTA and FQGNSA. CDR3 length equals 15 residues.

The rearrangement links TRBV27 to TRBJ2-2, with a possible D match to TRBD1 (5 bases). The CDR3 runs to 13 residues. V gave up 8 bases and J gave up 6 bases, with 13 bases separating them. Germline V gene lookup returns CDR1 MNHEY and CDR2 SMNVEV (reference sequence). CDR3 nucleotide sequence: TGTGCCAGCGGGTCAGGGATGGCCGGGGAGCTGTTTTTT. It encodes CASGSGMAGELFF.

This sequence joins TRBV20-1 and TRBJ2-1; 7 positions match TRBD2. The germline V gene has CDR1 DFQATT and CDR2 SNEGSKA (reference sequence). CDR3 length: 14 amino acids. Trimming cost V 5 bases and J 9 bases; bases outside gene matches: 13. CDR3 in amino acids: CSAPLATLGPEQFF. The CDR3 DNA sequence: TGCAGTGCTCCACTAGCGACCCTCGGACCTGAGCAGTTCTTC.

The rearrangement joins TRBV7-2 to TRBJ2-7; 7 bases match TRBD2. The V segment lost 6 bases and the J segment 5 bases; nucleotides outside the gene matches: 10. The CDR3 length is 14 residues. Germline CDR1 and CDR2: SGHTA and FQGNSA. This chain's CDR3 is CASSFERENHEQYF. CDR3 DNA: TGTGCCAGCAGTTTTGAGCGGGAAAACCACGAGCAGTACTTC.

The chain employs TRBV30 and TRBJ2-7; D remains ambiguous. The CDR3 is made up of 12 amino acids. Germline CDR1 GTSNPN, CDR2 SVGIG (reference sequence). V lost 5 bases, J lost 3 bases, and 11 bases lay in between. The chain's CDR3 is CAWGPPFYEQYF. The DNA for the CDR3 is TGTGCCTGGGGACCGCCATTCTACGAGCAGTACTTC.

V gene TRBV5-6 combines with J gene TRBJ1-2; D is unclear. The V end was cut by 0 bases, the J end by 4 bases, with 7 bases between. Germline CDR1 reads SGHDT; CDR2 reads YYEEEE. The CDR3 is 13 residues long. In DNA form, the CDR3 reads TGTGCCAGCAGCTTGGAGTCAGGCTATGGCTACACCTTC. Residues: CASSLESGYGYTF.

CDR3 sequence: CATSGIRTSGGKGVNEQFF. The DNA of the CDR3 is TGTGCCACCAGCGGGATTCGGACTAGCGGGGGTAAGGGTGTGAATGAGCAGTTCTTC. V usage is TRBV15 and J usage is TRBJ2-1; the match to TRBD2 covers 13 bases. From germline, CDR1 is LNHNV and CDR2 YYDKDF (reference sequence). Trimming at V came to 5 bases and at J to 7 bases, leaving 17 bases not matched to a gene. The CDR3 is 19 amino acids.